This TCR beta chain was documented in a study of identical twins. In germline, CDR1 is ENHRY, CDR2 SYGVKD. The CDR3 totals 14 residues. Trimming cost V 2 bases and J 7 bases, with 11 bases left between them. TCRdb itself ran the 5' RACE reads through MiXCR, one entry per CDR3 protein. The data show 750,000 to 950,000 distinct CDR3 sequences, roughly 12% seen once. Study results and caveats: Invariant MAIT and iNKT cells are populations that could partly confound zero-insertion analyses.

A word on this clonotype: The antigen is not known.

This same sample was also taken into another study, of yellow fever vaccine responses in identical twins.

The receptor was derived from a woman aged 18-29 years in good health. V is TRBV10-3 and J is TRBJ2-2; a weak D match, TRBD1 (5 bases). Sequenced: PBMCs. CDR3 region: CAISEGAHHGELFF. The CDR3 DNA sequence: TGTGCCATCAGTGAGGGGGCGCATCACGGGGAGCTGTTTTTT.